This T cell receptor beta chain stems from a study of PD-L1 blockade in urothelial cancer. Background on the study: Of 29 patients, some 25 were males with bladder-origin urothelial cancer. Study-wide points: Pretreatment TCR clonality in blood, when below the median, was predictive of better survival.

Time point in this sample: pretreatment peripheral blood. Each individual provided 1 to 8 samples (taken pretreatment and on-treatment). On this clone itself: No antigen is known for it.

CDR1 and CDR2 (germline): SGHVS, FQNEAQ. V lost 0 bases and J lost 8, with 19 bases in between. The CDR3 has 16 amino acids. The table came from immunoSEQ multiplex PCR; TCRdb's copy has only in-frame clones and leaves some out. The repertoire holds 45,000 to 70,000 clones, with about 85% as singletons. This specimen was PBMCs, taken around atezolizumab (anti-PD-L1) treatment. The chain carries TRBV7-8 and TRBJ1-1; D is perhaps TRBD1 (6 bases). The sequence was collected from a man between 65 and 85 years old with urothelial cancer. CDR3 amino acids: CASSLAERVRGGEAFF. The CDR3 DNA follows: TGTGCCAGCAGCTTAGCGGAACGGGTCAGGGGCGGGGAAGCTTTCTTT.